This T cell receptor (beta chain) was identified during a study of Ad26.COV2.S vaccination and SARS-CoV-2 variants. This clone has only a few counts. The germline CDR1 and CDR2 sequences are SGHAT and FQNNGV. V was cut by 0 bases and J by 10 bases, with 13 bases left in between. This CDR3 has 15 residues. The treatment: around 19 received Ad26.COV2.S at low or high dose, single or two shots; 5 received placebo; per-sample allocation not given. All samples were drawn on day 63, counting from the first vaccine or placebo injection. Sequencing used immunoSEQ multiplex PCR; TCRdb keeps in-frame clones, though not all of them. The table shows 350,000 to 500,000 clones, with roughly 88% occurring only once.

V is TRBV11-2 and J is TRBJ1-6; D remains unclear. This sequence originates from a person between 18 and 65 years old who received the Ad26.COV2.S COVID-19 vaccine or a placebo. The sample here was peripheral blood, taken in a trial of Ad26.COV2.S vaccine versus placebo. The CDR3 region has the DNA TGTGCCAGCAGCTTAGATGGAGATCTCAACTCACCCCTCCACTTT. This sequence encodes CASSLDGDLNSPLHF.